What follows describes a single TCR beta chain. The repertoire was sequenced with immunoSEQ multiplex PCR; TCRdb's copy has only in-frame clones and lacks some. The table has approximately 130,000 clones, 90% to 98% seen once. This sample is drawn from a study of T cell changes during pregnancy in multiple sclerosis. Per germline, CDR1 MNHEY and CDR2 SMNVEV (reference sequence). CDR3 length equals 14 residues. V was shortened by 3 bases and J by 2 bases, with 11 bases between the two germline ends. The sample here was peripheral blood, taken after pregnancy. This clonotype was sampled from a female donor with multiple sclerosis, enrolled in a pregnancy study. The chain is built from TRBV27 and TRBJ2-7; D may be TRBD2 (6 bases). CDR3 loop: CASSLGGEAYEQYF. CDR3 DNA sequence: TGTGCCAGCAGTTTGGGCGGGGAGGCCTACGAGCAGTACTTC.